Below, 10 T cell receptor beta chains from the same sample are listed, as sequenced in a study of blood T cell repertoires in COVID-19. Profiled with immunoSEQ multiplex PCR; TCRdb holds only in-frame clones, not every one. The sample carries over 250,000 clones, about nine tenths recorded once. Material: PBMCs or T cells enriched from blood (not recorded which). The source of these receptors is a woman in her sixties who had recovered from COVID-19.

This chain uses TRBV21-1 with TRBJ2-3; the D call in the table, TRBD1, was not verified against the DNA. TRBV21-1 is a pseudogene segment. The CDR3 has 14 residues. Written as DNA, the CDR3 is TGTGCCAGCCCGAAAGGGGCAATCCCCGATACGCAGTATTTT. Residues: CASPKGAIPDTQYF.

DNA for the CDR3: TGTGCCAGCAGCTTCGGCGGGTCCCGACCCCTCGAGCAGTACTTC. This sequence encodes CASSFGGSRPLEQYF. The chain is built from TRBV13 and TRBJ2-7; TRBD2 is a possible D gene (5 bases). Germline V gene lookup returns CDR1 PRHDT and CDR2 FYEKMQ (reference sequence). The CDR3 runs to 15 residues. Trimming pared 3 bases from V and 6 bases from J, leaving 18 bases between.

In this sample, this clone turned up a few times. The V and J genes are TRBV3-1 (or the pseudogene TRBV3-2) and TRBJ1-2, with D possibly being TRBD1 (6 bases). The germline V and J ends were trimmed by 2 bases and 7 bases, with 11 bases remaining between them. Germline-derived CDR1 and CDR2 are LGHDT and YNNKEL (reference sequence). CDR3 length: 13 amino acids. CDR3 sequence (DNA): TGTGCCAGCAGCCAATTCAGGGGAAGTGGCTACACCTTC. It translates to CASSQFRGSGYTF.

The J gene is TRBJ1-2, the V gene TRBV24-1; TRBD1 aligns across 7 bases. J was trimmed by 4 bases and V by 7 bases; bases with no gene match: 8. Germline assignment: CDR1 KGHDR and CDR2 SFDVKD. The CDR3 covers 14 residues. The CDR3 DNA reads TGTGCCACCAGCGAGACAGGGTTTCGCTATGGCTACACCTTC. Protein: CATSETGFRYGYTF.

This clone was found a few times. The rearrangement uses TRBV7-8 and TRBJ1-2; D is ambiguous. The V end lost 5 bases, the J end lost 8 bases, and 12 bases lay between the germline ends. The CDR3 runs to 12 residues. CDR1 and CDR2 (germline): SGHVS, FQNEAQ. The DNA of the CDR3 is TGTGCCAGCAGCCCCGACGTCGGGGGCTACACCTTC. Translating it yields CASSPDVGGYTF.

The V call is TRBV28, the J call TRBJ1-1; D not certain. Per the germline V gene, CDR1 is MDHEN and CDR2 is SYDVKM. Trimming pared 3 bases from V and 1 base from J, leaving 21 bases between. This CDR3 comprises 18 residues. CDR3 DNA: TGTGCCAGCAGTTTCGTTAGAGGATTAGGAGGGCCGAACACTGAAGCTTTCTTT. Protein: CASSFVRGLGGPNTEAFF.

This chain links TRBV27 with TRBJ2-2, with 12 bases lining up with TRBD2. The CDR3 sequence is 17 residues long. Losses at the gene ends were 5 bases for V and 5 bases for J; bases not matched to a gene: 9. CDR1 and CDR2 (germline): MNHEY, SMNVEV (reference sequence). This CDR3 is CASSRKLAGGGTGELFF. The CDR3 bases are TGTGCCAGCAGTCGAAAACTAGCGGGGGGCGGAACCGGGGAGCTGTTTTTT.

In DNA, the CDR3 is TGCAGCGTTGACAGCCCCAGGGTCGACTATGGCTACACCTTC. Amino acids: CSVDSPRVDYGYTF. The rearrangement uses TRBV29-1 and TRBJ1-2, with D possibly TRBD1 on 5 matching bases. CDR3 length: 14 residues. Germline assignment: CDR1 SQVTM and CDR2 ANQGSEA. With 3 bases removed from V and 3 bases from J, the gap between germline ends came to 14 bases.

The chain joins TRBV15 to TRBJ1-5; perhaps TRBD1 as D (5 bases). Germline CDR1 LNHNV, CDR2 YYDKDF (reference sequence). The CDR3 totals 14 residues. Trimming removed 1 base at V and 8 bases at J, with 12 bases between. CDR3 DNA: TGTGCCACCAGCAGAGGGCAGGGTACTAAGCCCCAGCATTTT. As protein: CATSRGQGTKPQHF.

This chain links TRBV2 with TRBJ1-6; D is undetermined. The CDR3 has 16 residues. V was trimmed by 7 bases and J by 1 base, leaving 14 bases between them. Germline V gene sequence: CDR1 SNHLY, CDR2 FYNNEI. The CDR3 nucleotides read TGTGCCAGCAACCCCAGTGGGGAGTCCTATAATTCACCCCTCCACTTT. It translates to CASNPSGESYNSPLHF.